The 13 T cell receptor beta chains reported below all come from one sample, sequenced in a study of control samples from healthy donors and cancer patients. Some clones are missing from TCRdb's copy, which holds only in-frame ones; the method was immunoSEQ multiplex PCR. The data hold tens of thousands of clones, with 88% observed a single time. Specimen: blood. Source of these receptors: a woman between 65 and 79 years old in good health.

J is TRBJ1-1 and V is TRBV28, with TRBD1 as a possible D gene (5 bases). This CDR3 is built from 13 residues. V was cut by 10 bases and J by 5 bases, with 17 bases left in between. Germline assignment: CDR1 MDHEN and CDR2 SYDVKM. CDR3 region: CATAGRGWTEAFF. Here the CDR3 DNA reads TGTGCCACCGCTGGGCGGGGGTGGACTGAAGCTTTCTTT.

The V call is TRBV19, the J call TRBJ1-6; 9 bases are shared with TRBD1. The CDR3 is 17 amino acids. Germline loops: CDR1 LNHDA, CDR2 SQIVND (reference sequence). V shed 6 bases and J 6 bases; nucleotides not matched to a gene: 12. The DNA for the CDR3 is TGTGCCAGTAGACTACAGCCCGGGACAGGGCTTAATTCACCCCTCCACTTT. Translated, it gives CASRLQPGTGLNSPLHF.

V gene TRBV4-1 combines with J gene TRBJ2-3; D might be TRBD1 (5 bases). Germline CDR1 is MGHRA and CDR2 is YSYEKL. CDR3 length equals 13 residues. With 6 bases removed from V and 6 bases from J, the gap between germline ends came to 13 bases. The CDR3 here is CASSFRTTDTQYF. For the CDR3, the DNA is TGCGCCAGCAGTTTCAGGACAACCGATACGCAGTATTTT.

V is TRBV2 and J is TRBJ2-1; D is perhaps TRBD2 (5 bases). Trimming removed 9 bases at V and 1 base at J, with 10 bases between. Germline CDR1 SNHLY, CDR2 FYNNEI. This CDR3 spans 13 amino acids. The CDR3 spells CASEADSYNEQFF. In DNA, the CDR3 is TGTGCCAGTGAAGCGGATTCCTACAATGAGCAGTTCTTC.

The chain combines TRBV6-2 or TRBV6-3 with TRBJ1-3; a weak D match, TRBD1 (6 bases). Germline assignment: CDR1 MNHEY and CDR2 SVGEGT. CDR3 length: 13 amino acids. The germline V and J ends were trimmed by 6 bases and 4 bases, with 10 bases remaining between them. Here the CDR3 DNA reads TGTGCCAGCAGCGGGGGCGGAGGAAACACCATATATTTT. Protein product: CASSGGGGNTIYF.

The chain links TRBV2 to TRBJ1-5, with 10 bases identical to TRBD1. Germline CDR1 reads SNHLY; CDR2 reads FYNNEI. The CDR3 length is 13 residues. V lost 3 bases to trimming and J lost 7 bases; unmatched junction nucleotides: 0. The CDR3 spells CASSEDRGQPQHF. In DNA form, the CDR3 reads TGTGCCAGCAGTGAGGACAGGGGGCAGCCCCAGCATTTT. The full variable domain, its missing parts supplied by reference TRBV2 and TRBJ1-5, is EPEVTQTPSHQVTQMGQEVILRCVPISNHLYFYWYRQILGQKVEFLVSFYNNEISEKSEIFDDQFSVERPDGSNFTLKIRSTKLEDSAMYFCASSEDRGQPQHFGDGTRLSIL.

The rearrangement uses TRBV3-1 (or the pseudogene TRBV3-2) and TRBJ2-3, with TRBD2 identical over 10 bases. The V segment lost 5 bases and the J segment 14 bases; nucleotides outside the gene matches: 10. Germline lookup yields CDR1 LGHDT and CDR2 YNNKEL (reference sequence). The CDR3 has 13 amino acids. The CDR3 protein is CASSEGQGLALYF. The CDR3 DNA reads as TGTGCCAGCAGCGAAGGACAGGGACTAGCGTTGTATTTT.

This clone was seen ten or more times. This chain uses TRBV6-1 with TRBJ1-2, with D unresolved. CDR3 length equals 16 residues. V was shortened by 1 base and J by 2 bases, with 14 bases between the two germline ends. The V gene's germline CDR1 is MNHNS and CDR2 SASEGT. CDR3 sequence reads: CASSEDFGRTNYGYTF. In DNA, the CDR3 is TGTGCCAGCAGTGAAGATTTCGGCCGAACCAACTATGGCTACACCTTC.

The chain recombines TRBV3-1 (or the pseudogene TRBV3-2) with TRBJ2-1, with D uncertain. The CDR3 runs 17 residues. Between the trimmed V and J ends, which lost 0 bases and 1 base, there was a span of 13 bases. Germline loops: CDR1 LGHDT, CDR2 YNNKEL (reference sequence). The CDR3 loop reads CASSQERRTHSYNEQFF. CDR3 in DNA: TGTGCCAGCAGCCAAGAACGGCGGACGCATTCCTACAATGAGCAGTTCTTC.

CDR3 residues: CASSLVYSAEAFF. As DNA, the CDR3 is TGTGCCAGCAGTTTAGTGTACTCCGCTGAAGCTTTCTTT. This chain connects TRBV27 to TRBJ1-1; D call uncertain. CDR3 length equals 13 residues. Germline V gene sequence: CDR1 MNHEY, CDR2 SMNVEV (reference sequence). Trimming took 2 bases from V and 6 from J, leaving 10 bases between them.

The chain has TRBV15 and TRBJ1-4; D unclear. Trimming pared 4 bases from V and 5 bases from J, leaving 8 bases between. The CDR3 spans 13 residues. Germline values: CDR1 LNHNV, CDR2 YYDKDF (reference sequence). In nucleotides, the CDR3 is TGTGCCACCAGCATTTTAGGAAATGAAAAACTGTTTTTT. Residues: CATSILGNEKLFF.

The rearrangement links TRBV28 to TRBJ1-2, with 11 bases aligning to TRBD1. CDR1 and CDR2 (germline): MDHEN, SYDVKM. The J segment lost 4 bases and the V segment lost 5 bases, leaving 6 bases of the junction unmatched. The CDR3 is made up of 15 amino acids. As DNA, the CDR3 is TGTGCCAGCAGTACCGGGACAGGGGGGTTCTATGGCTACACCTTC. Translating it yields CASSTGTGGFYGYTF.

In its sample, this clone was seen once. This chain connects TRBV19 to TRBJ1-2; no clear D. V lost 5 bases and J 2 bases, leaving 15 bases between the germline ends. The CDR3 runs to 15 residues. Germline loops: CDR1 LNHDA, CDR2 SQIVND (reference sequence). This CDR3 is CASSLSGRSNYGYTF. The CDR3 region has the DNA TGTGCCAGTAGTCTGAGCGGTCGGTCCAACTATGGCTACACCTTC.